The 20 T cell receptor beta chains below come from one sample, sequenced in a study of T-cell memory formation after mild COVID-19 (dated by TCRdb to 2020 to 2022). The library was obtained by 5' RACE. The instrument given in TCRdb is Illumina NovaSeq 6000. TCRdb took the public reads, trimmed them with fastp at Q25, ran MiXCR for clone calling and kept in-frame beta chains. Each record represents a unique CDR3 protein, reported with the most common genes and DNA among its rows. The sample table holds around 310,000 distinct CDR3 sequences, of which 13% to 15% were seen once. The biggest ten clones account for under 25% of the sample. Material: PBMCs or a T cell subset sorted from them (not recorded which). The source is a young man who had mild COVID-19 (a few samples of this study predate the infection). The sample titles of this study are shuffled in the database, so cell type and time point are left out; the donor was told from shared clones.

CDR3 sequence: CASSLRGPITGELFF. DNA for the CDR3: TGTGCCAGCAGCTTACGAGGACCGATCACCGGGGAGCTGTTTTTT. The chain combines TRBV7-3 with TRBJ2-2; D ambiguous. This CDR3 contains 15 residues. Germline CDR1 reads SGHTA; CDR2 reads FQGTGA. Deletions cut 2 bases from V and 4 bases from J, with 11 bases between.

This clonotype showed up just a few times. The chain uses TRBV7-2 and TRBJ2-5, with TRBD1 as a possible D gene (6 bases). The CDR3 consists of 14 residues. CDR1 and CDR2 (germline): SGHTA, FQGNSA. Trimming cost V 4 bases and J 5 bases, with 14 bases left between them. The CDR3 spells CASSSGTLRETQYF. CDR3 DNA: TGTGCCAGCAGCTCCGGGACATTGAGGGAGACCCAGTACTTC.

This chain uses TRBV7-3 with TRBJ2-7, with TRBD1 identical over 9 bases. The CDR3 is 13 residues long. Per germline, CDR1 SGHTA and CDR2 FQGTGA. The trim removed 5 bases at V and 4 bases at J, leaving 3 bases unmatched. The DNA for the CDR3 is TGTGCCAGCAGCGAAGGGACAGGGTACGAGCAGTACGTC. Protein sequence: CASSEGTGYEQYV.

This clonotype came up a few times. V is TRBV6-5 and J is TRBJ1-2; tentatively, D is TRBD1 (6 bases). The length of the CDR3 is 14 residues. V lost 5 bases and J lost 0, with 10 bases in between. Per the germline V gene, CDR1 is MNHEY and CDR2 is SVGAGI. The CDR3 here is CASSRTDSNYGYTF. The CDR3, as DNA: TGTGCCAGCAGTAGGACAGATTCTAACTATGGCTACACCTTC.

The genes are TRBV5-6 and TRBJ1-1; D is ambiguous. The CDR3 covers 14 residues. V shed 5 bases and J shed 0 bases, with 11 bases lying between them. Germline values: CDR1 SGHDT, CDR2 YYEEEE. For the CDR3, the DNA is TGTGCCAGCAGAACAGACCACATGAACACTGAAGCTTTCTTT. Translation: CASRTDHMNTEAFF.

In its sample, this clonotype was seen a few times. The chain combines TRBV7-2 with TRBJ1-6, with 11 nucleotides matching TRBD1. The CDR3 length is 15 residues. The V gene end was trimmed by 5 bases and the J gene end by 7 bases; junction bases not matched to a gene: 4. Germline-derived CDR1 and CDR2 are SGHTA and FQGNSA. CDR3 sequence reads: CASSRTGGWNSPLHF. CDR3 DNA sequence: TGTGCCAGCAGCCGGACAGGGGGCTGGAATTCACCCCTCCACTTT.

This clonotype was seen repeatedly, ten times or more. The chain recombines TRBV7-2 with TRBJ2-1; D possibly corresponds to TRBD1 (5 bases). The V gene's germline CDR1 is SGHTA and CDR2 FQGNSA. V lost 1 base and J 5 bases, leaving 12 bases between the germline ends. There are 15 residues in the CDR3. CDR3 sequence reads: CASSLDPGIHNEQFF. As DNA, the CDR3 is TGTGCCAGCAGCTTAGATCCAGGGATCCACAATGAGCAGTTCTTC.

This clonotype was counted only a few times. The V call is TRBV28, the J call TRBJ1-4; no reliable D call. Per the germline V gene, CDR1 is MDHEN and CDR2 is SYDVKM. CDR3 length: 14 amino acids. V was clipped by 5 bases and J by 8 bases, with 15 bases between them. This CDR3 is CASSGQQLREKLFF. The CDR3 DNA reads TGTGCCAGCAGTGGTCAACAACTGAGGGAAAAACTGTTTTTT.

V gene TRBV11-3 combines with J gene TRBJ2-3; the match to TRBD2 covers 7 bases. The V gene's germline CDR1 is SGHNT and CDR2 YENEEA. V dropped 6 bases and J dropped 1; count of bases not matched to a gene: 4. There are 14 residues in the CDR3. The CDR3: CASRAGPGTDTQYF. The DNA of the CDR3 is TGTGCCAGCAGAGCGGGGCCCGGCACAGATACGCAGTATTTT.

The chain is built from TRBV2 and TRBJ2-3; 9 bases agree with TRBD1. Germline V CDR1 and CDR2: SNHLY, FYNNEI. The ends lost 6 bases at V and 2 bases at J; junction bases unmatched: 6. The CDR3 extends over 15 amino acids. The CDR3 protein is CASRQGQGPTDTQYF. DNA for the CDR3: TGTGCCAGCAGACAAGGACAGGGGCCCACAGATACGCAGTATTTT.

The chain links TRBV12-5 to TRBJ2-3; D is undetermined. Trimming left V 7 bases short and J 6 bases short, with 11 bases between. The germline V gene encodes CDR1 LGHNT and CDR2 FRNRAP. The CDR3 is made up of 12 amino acids. The CDR3: CASAHISDTQYF. The DNA of the CDR3 is TGTGCTAGTGCTCACATTTCGGATACGCAGTATTTT. Full variable domain (outside the CDR3, taken from reference TRBV12-5 and TRBJ2-3): DARVTQTPRHKVTEMGQEVTMRCQPILGHNTVFWYRQTMMQGLELLAYFRNRAPLDDSGMPKDRFSAEMPDATLATLKIQPSEPRDSAVYFCASAHISDTQYFGPGTRLTVL.

The chain combines TRBV7-6 with TRBJ2-7; D may be TRBD1 or TRBD2 (5 bases each). Trimming took 2 bases from V and 0 from J, leaving 11 bases between them. The CDR3 has 15 amino acids. Germline V gene data show CDR1 as SGHVS and CDR2 as FNYEAQ. CDR3 loop: CASSLRGTGSYEQYF. The CDR3, as DNA: TGTGCCAGCAGCTTACGGGGTACAGGCTCCTACGAGCAGTACTTC.

The rearrangement joins TRBV5-1 to TRBJ2-7, with 8 bases aligning to TRBD1. CDR3 length: 15 amino acids. Looked up from germline, CDR1 is SGHRS and CDR2 is YFSETQ. V shed 4 bases and J 7 bases; nucleotides not matched to a gene: 13. In DNA form, the CDR3 reads TGCGCCAGCAGCGACGACCCGACAGGGGACGGGGAGCAGTACTTC. It is translated as CASSDDPTGDGEQYF.

This clonotype was seen repeatedly, ten times or more. The rearrangement uses TRBV5-1 and TRBJ2-1; the D gene could be TRBD1 or TRBD2 (5 bases each). CDR1 and CDR2 (germline): SGHRS, YFSETQ. Trimming removed 4 bases at V and 2 bases at J, with 10 bases between. This CDR3 has 14 residues. CDR3 in amino acids: CASSPGPTYNEQFF. The CDR3 DNA follows: TGCGCCAGCAGCCCGGGACCGACCTACAATGAGCAGTTCTTC.

The V call is TRBV6-1, the J call TRBJ2-2; D not resolved. This CDR3 region has 15 residues. Trimming stripped 5 bases from V and 2 bases from J, with 12 bases between. Germline assignment: CDR1 MNHNS and CDR2 SASEGT. The CDR3 here is CASSTEPGNTGELFF. The CDR3, as DNA: TGTGCCAGCAGTACCGAACCTGGAAACACCGGGGAGCTGTTTTTT.

This clonotype was seen a few times. The rearrangement links TRBV11-2 to TRBJ2-3; D not certain. V lost 3 bases and J 0 bases, leaving 7 bases between the germline ends. Germline V CDR1 and CDR2: SGHAT, FQNNGV. This CDR3 contains 14 residues. The CDR3 protein is CASSFSASTDTQYF. In nucleotides, the CDR3 is TGTGCCAGCAGCTTTTCAGCTAGCACAGATACGCAGTATTTT.

The V and J genes are TRBV11-2 and TRBJ1-2; D is perhaps TRBD1 (5 bases). This CDR3 is 15 amino acids long. Germline assignment: CDR1 SGHAT and CDR2 FQNNGV. V was pared by 5 bases and J by 6 bases, with 19 bases between. The CDR3 sequence: CASSPTNEGFDGYTF. CDR3 sequence (DNA): TGTGCCAGCAGCCCAACCAACGAGGGGTTCGATGGCTACACCTTC.

Written as DNA, the CDR3 is TGTGCCTGGAACGTTTTTTCGGGGGGGCTTGGTGAGCAGTTCTTC. Its translation is CAWNVFSGGLGEQFF. The rearrangement uses TRBV30 and TRBJ2-1, with 8 positions matching TRBD2. Germline CDR1 reads GTSNPN; CDR2 reads SVGIG (reference sequence). Trimming cost V 4 bases and J 9 bases; bases outside gene matches: 14. CDR3 length: 15 residues.

This clonotype was picked up a small number of times. The chain combines TRBV4-1 with TRBJ2-7; D remains ambiguous. Germline V gives CDR1 MGHRA, CDR2 YSYEKL. Trimming took off 0 bases at V and 7 bases at J, with 7 bases between the two ends. The CDR3 contains 12 residues. The CDR3 region is CASSQDLREQYF. The DNA for the CDR3 is TGCGCCAGCAGCCAAGATCTGAGGGAGCAGTACTTC.

The table lists this clonotype with a few counts. This rearrangement joins TRBV20-1 to TRBJ1-5; maybe TRBD1 (5 bases). The CDR3 extends over 16 amino acids. Trimming left V 4 bases short and J 0 bases short, with 16 bases between. CDR1 DFQATT and CDR2 SNEGSKA come from the germline V gene (reference sequence). Here the CDR3 DNA reads TGCAGTGCTACCAGAGACAGCCTCTATAGCAATCAGCCCCAGCATTTT. Residues: CSATRDSLYSNQPQHF.